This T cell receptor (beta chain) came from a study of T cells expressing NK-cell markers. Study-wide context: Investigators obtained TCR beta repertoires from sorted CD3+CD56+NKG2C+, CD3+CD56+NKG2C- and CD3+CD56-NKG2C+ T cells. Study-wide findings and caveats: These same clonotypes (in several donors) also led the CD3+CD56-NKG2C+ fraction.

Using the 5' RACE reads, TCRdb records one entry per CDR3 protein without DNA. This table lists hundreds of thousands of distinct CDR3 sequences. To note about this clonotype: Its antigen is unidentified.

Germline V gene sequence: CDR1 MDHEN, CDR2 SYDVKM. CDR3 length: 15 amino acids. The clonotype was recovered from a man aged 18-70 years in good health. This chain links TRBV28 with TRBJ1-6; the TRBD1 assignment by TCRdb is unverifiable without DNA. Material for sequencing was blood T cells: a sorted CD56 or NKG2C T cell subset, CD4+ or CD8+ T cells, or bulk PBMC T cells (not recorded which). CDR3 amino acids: CASSPTGIGNSPLHF.